Listed below are T cell receptor beta chains from one sample, sequenced in a study of shared clonotypes between healthy human individuals. The repertoire was sequenced with immunoSEQ multiplex PCR; TCRdb's copy has only in-frame clones and lacks some. The table records 450,000 to 500,000 clones, 81% of them present only once. The sample taken for sequencing was PBMCs. The receptors were sampled from a middle-aged woman in good health. Some clones in this sample may be carry-over from other donors' samples. Both conserved end residues are part of each CDR3. D genes are given only for firm matches. Expanded clones are given a class, and other clones once, few, many or no size at all.

j_call clone_size v_call cdr3_length d_call cdr3_aa cdr3_nt
TRBJ1-5 many TRBV10-3 18 TRBD1 CAISEAPGGQGAGQPQHF TGTGCCATCAGTGAGGCCCCCGGGGGACAGGGGGCGGGTCAGCCCCAGCATTTT
TRBJ2-3 . TRBV9 15 . CASSGGLFATDTQYF TGTGCCAGCAGCGGGGGACTTTTCGCCACAGATACGCAGTATTTT
TRBJ1-1 . TRBV2 14 . CASSQGLENTEAFF TGTGCCAGCAGTCAGGGCCTGGAGAACACTGAAGCTTTCTTT
TRBJ2-4 . TRBV28 13 TRBD1 CASSLTGGNIQYF TGTGCCAGCAGTTTGACAGGGGGCAACATTCAGTACTTC
TRBJ2-3 . TRBV11-3 13 . CASSFAGIGTQYF TGTGCCAGCAGCTTCGCGGGCATTGGTACGCAGTATTTT
TRBJ1-5 once TRBV27 13 . CASSPYPNQPQHF TGTGCCAGCAGTCCGTACCCCAATCAGCCCCAGCATTTT
TRBJ2-6 . TRBV4-3 15 . CASSQAGVGANVLTF TGCGCCAGCAGCCAAGCGGGAGTTGGGGCCAACGTCCTGACTTTC
TRBJ2-7 . TRBV5-4 14 TRBD1 CASSLGQGGYEQYF TGTGCCAGCAGCTTAGGACAGGGCGGTTACGAGCAGTACTTC
TRBJ2-5 . TRBV11-3 15 . CASSLTGRGGETQYF TGTGCCAGCAGCTTAACAGGGAGAGGAGGAGAGACCCAGTACTTC
TRBJ2-5 few TRBV29-1 14 . CSVESWAGRETQYF TGCAGCGTTGAATCGTGGGCAGGGAGGGAGACCCAGTACTTC
TRBJ2-2 . TRBV15 17 TRBD2 CATSGLAGVRDTGELFF TGTGCCACCAGCGGACTAGCGGGAGTGAGGGACACCGGGGAGCTGTTTTTT
TRBJ2-5 . TRBV28 15 TRBD2 CASRSPGLVVGTQYF TGTGCCAGCAGATCCCCGGGACTAGTGGTAGGGACCCAGTACTTC
TRBJ1-2 . TRBV6-5 11 . CATGREGGYTF TGTGCCACCGGCCGGGAGGGTGGCTACACCTTC
TRBJ2-5 . TRBV28 16 TRBD2 CASSLLAGGPRETQYF TGTGCCAGCAGTTTACTAGCGGGAGGGCCGCGGGAGACCCAGTACTTC
TRBJ2-7 . TRBV7-2 14 . CASSSTWGSYEQYF TGTGCCAGCAGCTCTACGTGGGGCTCCTACGAGCAGTACTTC
TRBJ2-3 . TRBV7-3 17 TRBD2 CASSTPGLAGPTDTQYF TGTGCCAGCAGCACCCCGGGACTAGCGGGACCCACAGATACGCAGTATTTT
TRBJ1-5 few TRBV2 13 . CASSDSLNQPQHF TGTGCCAGCAGTGACAGCCTCAATCAGCCCCAGCATTTT
TRBJ2-2 . TRBV4-2 19 TRBD2 CASSAHLAGLSRDTGELFF TGTGCCAGCAGCGCCCACCTAGCGGGACTTAGTAGGGACACCGGGGAGCTGTTTTTT
TRBJ1-2 . TRBV7-9 12 . CASSAPNYGYTF TGTGCCAGCAGCGCCCCTAACTATGGCTACACCTTC
TRBJ2-2 . TRBV27 12 . CASSHLTGELFF TGTGCCAGCAGTCACCTGACCGGGGAGCTGTTTTTT
TRBJ2-4 . TRBV7-2 15 . CASSLAGLAKNIQYF TGTGCCAGCAGCTTAGCGGGTTTAGCCAAAAACATTCAGTACTTC
TRBJ2-3 many TRBV18 14 . CASSPEVSTDTQYF TGTGCCAGCTCACCCGAGGTGAGCACAGATACGCAGTATTTT
TRBJ2-3 . TRBV11-2 14 TRBD1 CASRTDREADTQYF TGTGCCAGCAGAACGGACAGGGAAGCAGATACGCAGTATTTT
TRBJ2-7 few TRBV5-1 15 . CASSPDGGGSYEQYF TGCGCCAGCAGCCCCGACGGGGGCGGCTCCTACGAGCAGTACTTC
TRBJ2-5 . TRBV28 13 TRBD1 CASSNDRVGTQYF TGTGCCAGCAGTAACGACAGGGTGGGGACCCAGTACTTC
TRBJ2-1 . TRBV4-3 20 TRBD2 CASSQIYSVKSGSSYNEQFF TGCGCCAGCAGCCAGATCTACAGCGTTAAAAGCGGGAGTAGCTACAATGAGCAGTTCTTC
TRBJ1-3 . TRBV4-1 15 . CASSQAGNSGNTIYF TGCGCCAGCAGCCAAGCAGGAAACTCTGGAAACACCATATATTTT
TRBJ2-7 . TRBV10-3 13 . CATRGDPGNEQYF TGTGCCACCCGTGGCGACCCGGGGAACGAGCAGTACTTC
TRBJ2-3 . TRBV7-2 12 . CASSRNPDTQYF TGTGCCAGCAGCCGCAATCCAGATACGCAGTATTTT
TRBJ1-2 . TRBV5-1 12 . CASSLGLYGYTF TGCGCCAGCAGCTTGGGTCTCTATGGCTACACCTTC
TRBJ2-5 . TRBV7-6 14 TRBD1 CASSLYPGGETQYF TGTGCCAGCAGCTTATATCCAGGGGGAGAGACCCAGTACTTC